This TCR beta chain originates from a study of beta chain features in type 1 diabetes. Trimming pared 2 bases from V and 0 bases from J, leaving 10 bases between. The germline V gene has CDR1 GTSNPN and CDR2 SVGIG (reference sequence). The CDR3 is made up of 15 amino acids. The study reverse transcribed the entire isolated RNA, so it sequenced expressed TCRB transcripts. Sequenced by immunoSEQ multiplex PCR; TCRdb stores in-frame clones only, minus some. The sample consists of some 230,000 clones, over 8.5% of them appearing once. The clonotype originates from a woman aged 18-29 years in good health. The rearrangement uses TRBV30 and TRBJ1-4; D gene uncertain. The source material was naive CD4+ T cells from blood. CDR3 residues: CAWSLGGSTNEKLFF. CDR3 DNA: TGTGCCTGGAGTTTGGGCGGGTCAACTAATGAAAAACTGTTTTTT.